This T cell receptor beta chain was documented in a study of Graves' ophthalmopathy and Graves' hyperthyroidism. Study-level findings and limits: Detected in blood as well were most expanded thyroid clonotypes with frequency above 0.001.

CDR3 regions of TCR beta were amplified from RNA transcripts. Second-round multiplex PCR followed a first-round RT-PCR using HTBI primers. MiXCR, run by TCRdb on the multiplex PCR reads, gives a single entry per CDR3 protein. The data show about 550,000 distinct CDR3 sequences, approximately 35% seen once. Exclusion criteria comprised other autoimmune diseases, uncontrolled infections, pregnancy or lactation in patients. Reliance was placed on clinical symptoms, serum thyroxine, TRAb, thyroid ultrasound and orbital computed tomography for diagnosis. Germline-derived CDR1 and CDR2 are LNHDA and SQIVND (reference sequence). The V and J ends lost 1 base and 4 bases respectively, with 19 bases between them. This CDR3 region has 17 residues. This clonotype was found once. Its antigen remains unidentified. This may come from a read error, since a much larger clone is one base off. Since the CDR3 does not end with the conserved phenylalanine or tryptophan, this likely comes from a read error.

The chain carries TRBV19 and TRBJ1-1, with D maybe TRBD1 (6 bases). The receptor's source is an adult man with Graves' hyperthyroidism. Input material: peripheral blood or thyroid tissue (not recorded which). The CDR3 is CASSIGALTGVSTEAFL. Written as DNA, the CDR3 is TGTGCCAGTAGTATAGGGGCACTGACAGGAGTGAGCACTGAAGCTTTCCTT.